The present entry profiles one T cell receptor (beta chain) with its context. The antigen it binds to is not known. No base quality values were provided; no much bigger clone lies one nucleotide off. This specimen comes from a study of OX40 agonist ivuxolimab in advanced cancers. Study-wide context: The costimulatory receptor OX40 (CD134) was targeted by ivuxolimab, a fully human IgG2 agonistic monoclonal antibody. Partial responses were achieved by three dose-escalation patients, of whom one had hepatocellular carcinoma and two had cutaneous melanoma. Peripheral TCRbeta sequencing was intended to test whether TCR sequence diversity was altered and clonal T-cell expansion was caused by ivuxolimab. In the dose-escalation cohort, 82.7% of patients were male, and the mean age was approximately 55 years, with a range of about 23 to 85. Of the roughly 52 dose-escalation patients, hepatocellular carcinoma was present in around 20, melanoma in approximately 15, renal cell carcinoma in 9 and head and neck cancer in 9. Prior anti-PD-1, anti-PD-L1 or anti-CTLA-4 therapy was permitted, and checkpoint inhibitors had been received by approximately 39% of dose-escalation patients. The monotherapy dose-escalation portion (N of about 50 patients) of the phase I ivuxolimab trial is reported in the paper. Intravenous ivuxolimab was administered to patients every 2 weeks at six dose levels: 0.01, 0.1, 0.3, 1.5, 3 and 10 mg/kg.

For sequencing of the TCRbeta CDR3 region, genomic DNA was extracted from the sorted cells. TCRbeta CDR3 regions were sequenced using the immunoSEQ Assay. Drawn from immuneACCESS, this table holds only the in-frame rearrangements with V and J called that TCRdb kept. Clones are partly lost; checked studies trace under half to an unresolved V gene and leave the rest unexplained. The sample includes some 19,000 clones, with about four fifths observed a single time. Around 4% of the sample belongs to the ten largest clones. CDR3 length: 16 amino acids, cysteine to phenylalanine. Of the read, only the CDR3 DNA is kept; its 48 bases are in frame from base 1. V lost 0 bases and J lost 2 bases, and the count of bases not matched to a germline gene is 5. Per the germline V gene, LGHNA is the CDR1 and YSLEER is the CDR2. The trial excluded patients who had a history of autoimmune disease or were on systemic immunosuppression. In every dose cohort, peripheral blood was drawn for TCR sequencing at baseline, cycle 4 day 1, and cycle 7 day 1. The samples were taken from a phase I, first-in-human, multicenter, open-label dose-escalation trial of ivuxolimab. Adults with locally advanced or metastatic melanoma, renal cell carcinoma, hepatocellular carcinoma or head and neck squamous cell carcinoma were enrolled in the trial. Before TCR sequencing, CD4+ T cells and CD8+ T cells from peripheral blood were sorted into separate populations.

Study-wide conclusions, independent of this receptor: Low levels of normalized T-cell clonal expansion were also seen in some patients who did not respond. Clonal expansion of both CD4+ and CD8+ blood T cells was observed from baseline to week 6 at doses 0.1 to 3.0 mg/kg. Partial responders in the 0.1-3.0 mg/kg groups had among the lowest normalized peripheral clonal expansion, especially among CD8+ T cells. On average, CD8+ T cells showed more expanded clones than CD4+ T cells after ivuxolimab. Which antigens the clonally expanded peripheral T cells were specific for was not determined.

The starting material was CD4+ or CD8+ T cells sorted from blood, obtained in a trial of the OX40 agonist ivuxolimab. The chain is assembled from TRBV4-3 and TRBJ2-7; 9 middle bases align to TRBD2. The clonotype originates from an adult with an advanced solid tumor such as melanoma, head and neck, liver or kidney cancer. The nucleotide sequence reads TGCGCCAGCAGCCAAGATGCGGGAGGGGTTACCTACGAGCAGTACTTC. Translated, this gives CASSQDAGGVTYEQYF.